The TCR beta chain described here comes from a study of cytomegalovirus exposure and HLA in healthy donors. General observations from the study: In an earlier analysis, about 87% or about 30%: the productive usage of most TCR beta V segments. Among CMV-associated TCR beta chains, most appeared HLA-restricted in a later analysis. TRBV6-2, TRBV6-3 and other indistinguishable V segments were excluded.

PCR primers comprised 60 Vbeta and 13 Jbeta primers. This table comes from immunoSEQ multiplex PCR, and its TCRdb copy is limited to in-frame clones, with some not included. There are roughly 150,000 clones in the sample; around 80% occur only once, and 8.5% lies in the top ten. This clone was recorded once. The antigen is not known. Germline V gene sequence: CDR1 KGHSH, CDR2 LQKENI. CDR3 length: 19 amino acids. Trimming left V 0 bases short and J 0 bases short, with 20 bases between. This TCR came from a male donor in good health and CMV-seropositive. Sequenced: PBMCs. The rearrangement uses TRBV18 and TRBJ1-2, with D perhaps TRBD1 (5 bases). DNA for the CDR3: TGTGCCAGCTCACCACCGAGCCGGGACTCTAATCCCCCTAACTATGGCTACACCTTC. Translation: CASSPPSRDSNPPNYGYTF.